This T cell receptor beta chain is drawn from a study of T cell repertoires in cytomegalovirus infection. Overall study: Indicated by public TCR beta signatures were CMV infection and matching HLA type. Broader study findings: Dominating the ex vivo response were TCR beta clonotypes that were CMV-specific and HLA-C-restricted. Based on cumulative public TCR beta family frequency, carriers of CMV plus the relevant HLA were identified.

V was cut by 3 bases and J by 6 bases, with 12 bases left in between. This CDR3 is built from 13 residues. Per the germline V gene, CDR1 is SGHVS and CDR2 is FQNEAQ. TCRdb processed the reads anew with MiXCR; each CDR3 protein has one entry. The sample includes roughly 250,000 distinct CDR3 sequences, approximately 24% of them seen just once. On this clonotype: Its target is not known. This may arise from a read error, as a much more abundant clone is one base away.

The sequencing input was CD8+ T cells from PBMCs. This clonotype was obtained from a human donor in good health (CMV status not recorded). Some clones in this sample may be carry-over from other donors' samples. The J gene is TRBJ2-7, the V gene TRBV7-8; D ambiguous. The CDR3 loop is CASSFLEELEQYF. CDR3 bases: TGTGCCAGCAGCTTTCTAGAGGAACTCGAGCAGTACTTC.